The 14 T cell receptor beta chains below all came from one sample that was sequenced in a study of blood T cells in healthy people across ages. Combining a sample-barcoded 5' primer with a J-beta primer mix, a second PCR ran for roughly 7 to 12 cycles. TCRdb itself ran the 5' RACE reads through MiXCR, one entry per CDR3 protein. The table includes over 1,500,000 distinct CDR3 sequences, roughly 49% detected once. Sequenced sample: blood. Every receptor here comes from a woman aged 40 to 49 in good health.

In DNA form, the CDR3 reads TGTGCCAGCAGTTTATCGACAGCGGGGGGGCTCCCTCTCCAAGAGACCCAGTACTTC. Residues: CASSLSTAGGLPLQETQYF. This chain links TRBV27 with TRBJ2-5, with 10 bases lining up with TRBD2. The V segment lost 0 bases and the J segment 1 base; nucleotides outside the gene matches: 11. The CDR3 runs to 19 residues. Germline loops: CDR1 MNHEY, CDR2 SMNVEV (reference sequence).

This clonotype was seen more than once but under ten times. This chain links TRBV6-4 with TRBJ2-3, with D perhaps being TRBD1 or TRBD2 (5 bases each). Germline assignment: CDR1 MRHNA and CDR2 SNTAGT. CDR3 length equals 14 residues. Trimming took 8 bases from V and 3 from J, leaving 15 bases between them. The CDR3 spells CASGGNDETDTQYF. The CDR3 coding sequence is TGTGCCAGCGGGGGAAACGACGAGACAGATACGCAGTATTTT.

This chain uses TRBV7-2 with TRBJ2-3; tentative D call: TRBD1 (8 bases). V was pared by 8 bases and J by 3 bases, with 15 bases between. This CDR3 is built from 14 residues. CDR1 is SGHTA and CDR2 is FQGNSA in the germline V gene. The CDR3 loop is CASGQGGGTDTQYF. The CDR3 region has the DNA TGTGCCAGCGGACAGGGAGGGGGGACAGATACGCAGTATTTT.

The chain carries TRBV21-1 and TRBJ2-1; the table gives TRBD1 as D, unverified against the DNA. TRBV21-1 is deemed a pseudogene. This CDR3 comprises 17 residues. CDR3 sequence (DNA): TGTGCCAGCAGCTCCTCGGGGGGGGGCTACTCCTACAATGAGCAGTTCTTC. Translated, it gives CASSSSGGGYSYNEQFF.

The CDR3, as DNA: TGTGCCAGCAGTTCCCCTGCGGGAGGTGACTATGGCTACACCTTC. Translated, it gives CASSSPAGGDYGYTF. The chain links TRBV6-2 or TRBV6-3 to TRBJ1-2; no clear D gene. Germline CDR1 is MNHEY and CDR2 is SVGEGT. Trimming left V 4 bases short and J 3 bases short, with 15 bases between. The CDR3 runs 15 residues.

This clonotype was picked up a small number of times. This chain connects TRBV20-1 to TRBJ2-7, with TRBD2 identical over 9 bases. The germline V gene has CDR1 DFQATT and CDR2 SNEGSKA (reference sequence). The CDR3 length is 15 residues. The trim removed 0 bases at V and 3 bases at J, leaving 6 bases unmatched. CDR3 DNA sequence: TGCAGTGCTAGAGATCCTAGCGGGGCGGACTACGAGCAGTACTTC. Translation: CSARDPSGADYEQYF.

In this sample, this clonotype turned up a few times. The rearrangement uses TRBV9 and TRBJ2-3, with a possible D match to TRBD2 (6 bases). Per germline, CDR1 SGDLS and CDR2 YYNGEE. The germline V and J ends were trimmed by 0 bases and 2 bases, with 10 bases remaining between them. The CDR3 extends over 15 amino acids. CDR3 nucleotide sequence: TGTGCCAGCAGCGTAGAGCGGGCCTACACAGATACGCAGTATTTT. It translates to CASSVERAYTDTQYF.

Concerning this clonotype: A much more abundant neighbour one base away suggests this may be a read error. This chain links TRBV27 with TRBJ2-3; no clear D. The germline V gene has CDR1 MNHEY and CDR2 SMNVEV (reference sequence). Trimming took off 3 bases at V and 1 base at J, with 8 bases between the two ends. The CDR3 covers 14 residues. CDR3 nucleotides: TGTGCCAGCAGTTTCGCGGCGGGCACAGATACGCAGTATTTT. This translates into CASSFAAGTDTQYF.

This rearrangement joins TRBV10-1 to TRBJ2-7; possibly TRBD1 or TRBD2 for D (5 bases each). The CDR3 totals 12 residues. Germline values: CDR1 WNHNN, CDR2 SYGVQD (reference sequence). With 3 bases removed from V and 12 bases from J, the gap between germline ends came to 15 bases. The CDR3 reads CASSDWDRQGYF. In DNA form, the CDR3 reads TGCGCCAGCAGTGATTGGGACCGGCAGGGGTACTTC.

V gene TRBV4-2 combines with J gene TRBJ2-5, with D tentatively TRBD2 (6 bases). The CDR3 is made up of 16 amino acids. CDR1 LGHNA and CDR2 YNFKEQ come from the germline V gene. The V end lost 4 bases, the J end lost 4 bases, and 19 bases lay between the germline ends. The CDR3 sequence: CASSPTSREAGETQYF. DNA for the CDR3: TGTGCCAGCAGCCCAACCTCAAGGGAGGCAGGAGAGACCCAGTACTTC.

The chain links TRBV7-2 to TRBJ2-5; 11 nucleotides line up with TRBD2. This CDR3 region has 16 residues. Germline CDR1 reads SGHTA; CDR2 reads FQGNSA. V lost 1 base to trimming and J lost 5 bases; unmatched junction nucleotides: 6. The CDR3 protein is CASSLGLAGRRETQYF. The CDR3 coding sequence is TGTGCCAGCAGCTTAGGACTAGCGGGGCGGCGGGAGACCCAGTACTTC. Filled out from reference TRBV7-2 and TRBJ2-5, the complete variable domain reads GAGVSQSPSNKVTEKGKDVELRCDPISGHTALYWYRQSLGQGLEFLIYFQGNSAPDKSGLPSDRFSAERTGGSVSTLTIQRTQQEDSAVYLCASSLGLAGRRETQYFGPGTRLLVL.

There are a few counts of this clonotype. V usage is TRBV12-3 or TRBV12-4 and J usage is TRBJ2-3, with TRBD2 identical over 7 bases. V gave up 5 bases and J gave up 6 bases; unmatched junction bases: 5. The length of the CDR3 is 13 residues. CDR3 sequence (DNA): TGTGCCAGCAGTCGGGACTACGGGGATACGCAGTATTTT. Translating gives CASSRDYGDTQYF.

This clonotype has a handful of counts. The rearrangement uses TRBV20-1 and TRBJ2-3, with 7 positions matching TRBD1. The CDR3 is 13 amino acids. The germline V gene has CDR1 DFQATT and CDR2 SNEGSKA (reference sequence). V shed 8 bases and J 2 bases; nucleotides not matched to a gene: 7. CDR3 DNA sequence: TGCAGTATCGACAGGGATTACACAGATACGCAGTATTTT. This codes for CSIDRDYTDTQYF.

This chain uses TRBV5-6 with TRBJ2-5; D is unclear. The CDR3 covers 14 residues. Germline V CDR1 and CDR2: SGHDT, YYEEEE. V dropped 4 bases and J dropped 11 bases, with 21 bases sitting between them. CDR3 nucleotides: TGTGCCAGCAGCCTGAGACCGATTGACAATGAGCAGTACTTC. This gives the protein CASSLRPIDNEQYF.